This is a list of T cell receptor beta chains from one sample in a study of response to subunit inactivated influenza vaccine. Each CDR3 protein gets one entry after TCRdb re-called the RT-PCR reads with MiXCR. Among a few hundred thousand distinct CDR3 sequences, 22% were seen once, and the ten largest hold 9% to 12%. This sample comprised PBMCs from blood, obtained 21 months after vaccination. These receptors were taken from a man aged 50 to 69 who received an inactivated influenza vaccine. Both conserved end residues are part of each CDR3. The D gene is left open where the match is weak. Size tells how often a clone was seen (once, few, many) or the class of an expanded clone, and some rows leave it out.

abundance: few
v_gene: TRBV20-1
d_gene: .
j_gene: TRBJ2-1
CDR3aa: CSVRTGNEQFF

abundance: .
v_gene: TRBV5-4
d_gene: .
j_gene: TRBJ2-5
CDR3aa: CASSFQGRLQETQYF

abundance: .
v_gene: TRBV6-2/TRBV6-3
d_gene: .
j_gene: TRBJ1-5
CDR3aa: CASSDRVNSNQPQHF

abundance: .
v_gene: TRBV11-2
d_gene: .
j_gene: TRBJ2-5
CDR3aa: CASRPTVAETQYF

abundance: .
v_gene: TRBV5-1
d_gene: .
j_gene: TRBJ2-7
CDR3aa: CASSLGFTGEEQYF

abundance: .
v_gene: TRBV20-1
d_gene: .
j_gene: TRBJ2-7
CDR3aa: CSAETGSPYEQYF

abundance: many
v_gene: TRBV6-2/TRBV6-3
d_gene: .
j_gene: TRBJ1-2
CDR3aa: CASSYSYSPLGYTF

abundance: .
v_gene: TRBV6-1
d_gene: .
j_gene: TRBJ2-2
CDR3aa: CASRDLSGANTGELFF

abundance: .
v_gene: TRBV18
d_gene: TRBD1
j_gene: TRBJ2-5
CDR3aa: CASSPAGTGVQTQYF

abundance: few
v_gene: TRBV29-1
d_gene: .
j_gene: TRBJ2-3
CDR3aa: CSVRGASTDTQYF

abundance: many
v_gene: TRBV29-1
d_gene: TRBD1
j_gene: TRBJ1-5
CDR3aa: CSVGQGGQPQHF

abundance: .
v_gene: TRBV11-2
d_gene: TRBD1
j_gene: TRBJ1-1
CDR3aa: CASSPRGQVNTEAFF

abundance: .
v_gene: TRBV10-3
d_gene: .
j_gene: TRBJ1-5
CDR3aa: CAISETTGTIGDQPQHF

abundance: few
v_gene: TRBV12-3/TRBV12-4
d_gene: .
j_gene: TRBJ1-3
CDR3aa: CASSPSQAGRGNTIYF

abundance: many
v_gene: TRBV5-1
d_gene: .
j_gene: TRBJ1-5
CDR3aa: CASSPGVGDQPQHF

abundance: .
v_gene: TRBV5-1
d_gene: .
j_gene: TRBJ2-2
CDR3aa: CASSEGLVNTGELFF

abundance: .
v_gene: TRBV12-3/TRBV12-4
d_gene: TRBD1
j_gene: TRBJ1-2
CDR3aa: CASSPGTGRGHGYTF

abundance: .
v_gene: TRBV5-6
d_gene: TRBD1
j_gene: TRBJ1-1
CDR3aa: CASSLKTGTGQVYDTEAFF

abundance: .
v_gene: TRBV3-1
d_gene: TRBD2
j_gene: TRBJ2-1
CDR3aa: CASSQAWTSGEGEQFF

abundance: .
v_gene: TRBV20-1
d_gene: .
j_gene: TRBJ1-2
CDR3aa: CSARVGRPGGYTF

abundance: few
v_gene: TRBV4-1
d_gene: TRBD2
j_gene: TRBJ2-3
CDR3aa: CASSQGVLAGGPGPDTQYF

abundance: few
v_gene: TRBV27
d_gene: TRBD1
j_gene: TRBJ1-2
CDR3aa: CASSFLQGALVGYTF

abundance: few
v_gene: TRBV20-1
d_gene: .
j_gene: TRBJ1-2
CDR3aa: CSAREGLGFYGYTF

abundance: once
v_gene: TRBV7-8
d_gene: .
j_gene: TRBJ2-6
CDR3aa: CASSLRETGVGANVLTF

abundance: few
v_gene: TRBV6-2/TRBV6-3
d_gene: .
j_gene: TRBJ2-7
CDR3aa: CASKVPGGSSYEQYF

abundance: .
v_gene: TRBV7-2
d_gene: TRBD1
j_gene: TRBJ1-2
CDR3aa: CASNLRLGQGDGYTF

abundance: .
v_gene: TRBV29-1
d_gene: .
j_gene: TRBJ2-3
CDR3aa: CSVESTDTQYF

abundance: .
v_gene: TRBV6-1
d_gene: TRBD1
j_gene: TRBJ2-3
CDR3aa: CASSDKDRVVDTQYF

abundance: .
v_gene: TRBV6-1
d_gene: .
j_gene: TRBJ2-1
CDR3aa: CASSTARWDNEQFF

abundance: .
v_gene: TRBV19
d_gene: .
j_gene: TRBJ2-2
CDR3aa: CASSIVNTYTGELFF

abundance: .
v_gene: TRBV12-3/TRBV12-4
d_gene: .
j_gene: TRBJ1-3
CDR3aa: CASRDPNSGGVNTIYF

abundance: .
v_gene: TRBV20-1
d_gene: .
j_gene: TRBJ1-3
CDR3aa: CSASPTGTASGNTIYF

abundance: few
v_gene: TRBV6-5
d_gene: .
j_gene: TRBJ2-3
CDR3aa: CASSSDKRYSTDTQYF

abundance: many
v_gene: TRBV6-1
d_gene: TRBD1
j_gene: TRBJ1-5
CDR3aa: CASSRGQGGNQPQHF

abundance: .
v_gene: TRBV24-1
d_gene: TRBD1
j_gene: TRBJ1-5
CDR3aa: CATSGGTGENQPQHF

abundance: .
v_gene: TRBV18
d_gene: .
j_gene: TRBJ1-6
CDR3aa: CASSPGYSPLHF

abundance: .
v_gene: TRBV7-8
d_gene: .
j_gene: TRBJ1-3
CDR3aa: CASSQRVISGNTIYF

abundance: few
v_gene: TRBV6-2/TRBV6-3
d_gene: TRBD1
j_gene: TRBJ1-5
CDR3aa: CASSYSAGQGKNQPQHF

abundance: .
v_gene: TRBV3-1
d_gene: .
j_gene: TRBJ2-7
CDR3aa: CASSQVEDEQYF

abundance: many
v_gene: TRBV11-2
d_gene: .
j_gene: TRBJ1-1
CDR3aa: CASIKGDSQDTEAFF

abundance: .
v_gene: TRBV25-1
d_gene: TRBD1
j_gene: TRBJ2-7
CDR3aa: CASTDRGSYEQYF

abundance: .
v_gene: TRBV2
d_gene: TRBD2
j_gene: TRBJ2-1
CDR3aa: CASMGLAGIYNNEQFF

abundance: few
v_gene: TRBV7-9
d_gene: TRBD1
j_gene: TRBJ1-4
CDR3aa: CASSHSGTDNEKLFF

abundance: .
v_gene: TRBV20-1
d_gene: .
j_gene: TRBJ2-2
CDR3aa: CSASRTGGELFF